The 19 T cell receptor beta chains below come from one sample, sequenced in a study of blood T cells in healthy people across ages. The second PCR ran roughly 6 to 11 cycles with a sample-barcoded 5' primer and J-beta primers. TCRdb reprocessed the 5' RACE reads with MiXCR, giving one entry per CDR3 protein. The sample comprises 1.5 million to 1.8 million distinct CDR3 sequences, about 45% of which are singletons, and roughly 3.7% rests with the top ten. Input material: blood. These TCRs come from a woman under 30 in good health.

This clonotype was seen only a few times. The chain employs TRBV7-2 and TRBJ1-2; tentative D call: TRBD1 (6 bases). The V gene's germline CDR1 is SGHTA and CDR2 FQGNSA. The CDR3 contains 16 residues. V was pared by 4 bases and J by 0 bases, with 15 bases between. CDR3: CASSYGGGSTNYGYTF. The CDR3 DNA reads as TGTGCCAGCAGCTACGGCGGGGGCAGTACTAACTATGGCTACACCTTC.

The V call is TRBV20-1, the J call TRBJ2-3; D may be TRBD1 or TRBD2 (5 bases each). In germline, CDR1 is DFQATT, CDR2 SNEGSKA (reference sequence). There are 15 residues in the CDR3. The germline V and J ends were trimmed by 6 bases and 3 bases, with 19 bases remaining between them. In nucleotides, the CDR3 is TGCAGTGCCATGCCGGGACCAGACGGTACAGATACGCAGTATTTT. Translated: CSAMPGPDGTDTQYF.

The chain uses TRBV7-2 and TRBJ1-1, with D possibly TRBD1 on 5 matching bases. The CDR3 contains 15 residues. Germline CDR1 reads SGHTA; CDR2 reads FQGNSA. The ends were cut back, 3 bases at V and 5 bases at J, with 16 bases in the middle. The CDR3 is CASSLSRGGFTEAFF. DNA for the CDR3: TGTGCCAGCAGCTTGAGTAGGGGAGGGTTTACTGAAGCTTTCTTT. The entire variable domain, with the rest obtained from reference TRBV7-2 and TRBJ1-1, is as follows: GAGVSQSPSNKVTEKGKDVELRCDPISGHTALYWYRQSLGQGLEFLIYFQGNSAPDKSGLPSDRFSAERTGGSVSTLTIQRTQQEDSAVYLCASSLSRGGFTEAFFGQGTRLTVV.

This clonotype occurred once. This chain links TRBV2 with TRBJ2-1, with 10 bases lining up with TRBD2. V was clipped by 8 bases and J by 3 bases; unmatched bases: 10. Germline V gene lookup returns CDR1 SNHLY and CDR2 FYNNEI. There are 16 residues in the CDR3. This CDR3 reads CASREWASGGYNEQFF. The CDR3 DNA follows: TGTGCCAGCCGGGAATGGGCTAGCGGGGGCTACAATGAGCAGTTCTTC.

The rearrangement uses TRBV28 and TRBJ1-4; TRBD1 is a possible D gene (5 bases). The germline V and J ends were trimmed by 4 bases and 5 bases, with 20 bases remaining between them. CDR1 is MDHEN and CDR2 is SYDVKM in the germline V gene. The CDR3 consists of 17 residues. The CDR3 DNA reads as TGTGCCAGCAGTTCGAGGCAGCGGACAAATTTAAATGAAAAACTGTTTTTT. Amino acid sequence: CASSSRQRTNLNEKLFF.

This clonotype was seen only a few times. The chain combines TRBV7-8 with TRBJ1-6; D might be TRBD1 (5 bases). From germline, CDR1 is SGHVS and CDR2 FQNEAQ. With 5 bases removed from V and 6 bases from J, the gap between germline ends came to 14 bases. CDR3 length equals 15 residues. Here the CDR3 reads CASSAYGAPNSPLHF. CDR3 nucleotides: TGTGCCAGCAGCGCATACGGGGCCCCTAATTCACCCCTCCACTTT.

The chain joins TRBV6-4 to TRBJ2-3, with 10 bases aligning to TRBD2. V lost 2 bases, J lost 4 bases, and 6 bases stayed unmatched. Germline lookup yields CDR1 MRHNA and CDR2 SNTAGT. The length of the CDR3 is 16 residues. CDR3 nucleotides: TGTGCCAGCAGTGACGGAATAGCGGGAGGATCAGATACGCAGTATTTT. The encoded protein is CASSDGIAGGSDTQYF.

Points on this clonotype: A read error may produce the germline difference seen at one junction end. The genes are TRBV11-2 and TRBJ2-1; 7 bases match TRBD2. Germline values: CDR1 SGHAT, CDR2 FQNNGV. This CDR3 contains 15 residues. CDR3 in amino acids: CTSRHPGGRNNEQFF. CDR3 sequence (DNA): TGTACCAGCAGGCATCCGGGAGGTAGAAACAATGAGCAGTTCTTC.

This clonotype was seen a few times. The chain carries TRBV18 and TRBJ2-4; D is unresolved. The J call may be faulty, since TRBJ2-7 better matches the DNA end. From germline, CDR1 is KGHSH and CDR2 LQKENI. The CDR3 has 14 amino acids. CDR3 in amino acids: CASSFGAPVGEQYF. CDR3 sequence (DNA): TGTGCCAGCTCGTTCGGAGCCCCGGTGGGCGAGCAGTACTTC.

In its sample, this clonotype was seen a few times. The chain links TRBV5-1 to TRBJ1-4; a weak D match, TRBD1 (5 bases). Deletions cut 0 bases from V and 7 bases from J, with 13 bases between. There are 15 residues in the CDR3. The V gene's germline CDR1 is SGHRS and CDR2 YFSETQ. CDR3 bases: TGCGCCAGCAGCTTGGAGCTGGGACGAGGTGAAAAACTGTTTTTT. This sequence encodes CASSLELGRGEKLFF.

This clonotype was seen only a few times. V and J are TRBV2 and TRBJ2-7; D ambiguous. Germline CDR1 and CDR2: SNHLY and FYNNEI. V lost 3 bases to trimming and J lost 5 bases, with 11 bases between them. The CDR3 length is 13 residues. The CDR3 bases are TGTGCCAGCAGTGAGCTTAGCCGGAACGAGCAGTACTTC. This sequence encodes CASSELSRNEQYF.

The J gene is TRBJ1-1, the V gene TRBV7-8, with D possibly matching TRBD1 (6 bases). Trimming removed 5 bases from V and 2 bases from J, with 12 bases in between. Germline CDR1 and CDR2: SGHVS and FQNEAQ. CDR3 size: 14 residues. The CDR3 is CASSLRTDNTEAFF. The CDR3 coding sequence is TGTGCCAGCAGCCTCAGGACAGATAACACTGAAGCTTTCTTT.

The CDR3, as DNA: TGTGCCTGGAGACCCGCGGGACTAGCGAAAGTCTACGAGCAGTACTTC. It encodes CAWRPAGLAKVYEQYF. The chain carries TRBV30 and TRBJ2-7, with 10 bases that match TRBD2. From germline, CDR1 is GTSNPN and CDR2 SVGIG (reference sequence). CDR3 length equals 16 residues. Trimming took 3 bases from V and 3 from J; bases not matched to a gene: 11. Supplemented by reference TRBV30 and TRBJ2-7, the full variable domain reads SQTIHQWPATLVQPVGSPLSLECTVEGTSNPNLYWYRQAAGRGLQLLFYSVGIGQISSEVPQNLSASRPQDRQFILSSKKLLLSDSGFYLCAWRPAGLAKVYEQYFGPGTRLTVT.

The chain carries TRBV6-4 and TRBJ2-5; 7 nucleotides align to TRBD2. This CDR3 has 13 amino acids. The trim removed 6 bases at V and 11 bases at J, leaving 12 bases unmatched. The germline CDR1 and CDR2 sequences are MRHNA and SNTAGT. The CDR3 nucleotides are TGTGCCAGCAGCGCCGGGGGGATCCATGAGCAGTACTTC. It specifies CASSAGGIHEQYF.

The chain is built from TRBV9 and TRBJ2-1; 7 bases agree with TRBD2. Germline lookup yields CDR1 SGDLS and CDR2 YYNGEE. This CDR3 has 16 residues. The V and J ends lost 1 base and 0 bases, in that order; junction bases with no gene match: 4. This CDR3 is CASSVLAVTSYNEQFF. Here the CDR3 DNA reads TGTGCCAGCAGCGTACTAGCGGTAACCTCCTACAATGAGCAGTTCTTC.

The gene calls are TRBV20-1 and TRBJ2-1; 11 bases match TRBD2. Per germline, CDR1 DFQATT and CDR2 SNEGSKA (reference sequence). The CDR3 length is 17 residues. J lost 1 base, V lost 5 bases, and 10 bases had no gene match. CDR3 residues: CSAFSGRVPVSYNEQFF. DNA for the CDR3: TGCAGTGCTTTTAGCGGGAGGGTACCGGTGTCCTACAATGAGCAGTTCTTC.

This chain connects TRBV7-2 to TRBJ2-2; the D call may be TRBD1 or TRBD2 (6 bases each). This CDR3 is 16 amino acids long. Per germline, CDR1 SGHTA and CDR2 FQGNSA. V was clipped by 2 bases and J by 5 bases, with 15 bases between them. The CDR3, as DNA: TGTGCCAGCAGCTTAAGGGGGGTAATATATACCGGGGAGCTGTTTTTT. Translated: CASSLRGVIYTGELFF.

This CDR3 reads CASSLIGDVNTEAFF. The CDR3 DNA reads as TGTGCCAGCAGTTTAATCGGCGACGTAAACACTGAAGCTTTCTTT. The chain has TRBV27 and TRBJ1-1; D gene uncertain. Trimming shortened V by 2 bases and J by 2 bases, and 12 bases separated the two germline ends. This CDR3 has 15 residues. Looked up from germline, CDR1 is MNHEY and CDR2 is SMNVEV (reference sequence).

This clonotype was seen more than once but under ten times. The CDR3 sequence is CASSDSNAEQYF. The CDR3, as DNA: TGCGCCAGCAGTGATAGCAACGCTGAGCAGTACTTC. The rearrangement uses TRBV10-2 and TRBJ2-7; D unclear. Germline V gene sequence: CDR1 WSHSY, CDR2 SAAADI. Trimming cost V 3 bases and J 7 bases, with 10 bases left between them. This CDR3 comprises 12 residues.